The 14 T cell receptor beta chains reported below all come from one sample, sequenced in a study of vaccination effects on CD4 cells after COVID-19. Within the ViraFEST assay, antigen-specific CD4+ T cells underwent expansion with viral peptide pools prior to sequencing. Isolating CD4+ T cells followed roughly ten days of culture. These TCRs' antigens remain unknown. TCRdb's table, derived via immunoSEQ multiplex PCR, lists solely in-frame clones and lacks some. The data show 30,000 or so clones, around 70% seen once. This sample comprised CD4+ T cells from PBMCs cultured with HCoV-229E spike peptides, obtained before COVID-19 vaccination. These receptors were collected from a human donor who received a COVID-19 vaccine.

V gene TRBV7-2 combines with J gene TRBJ1-2; possibly TRBD1 for D (5 bases). The CDR3 covers 13 residues. Germline V CDR1 and CDR2: SGHTA, FQGNSA. V was trimmed by 1 base and J by 4 bases, leaving 7 bases between them. The CDR3 reads CASSLDGGYGYTF. CDR3 coding DNA: TGTGCCAGCAGCTTAGATGGGGGCTATGGCTACACCTTC.

J is TRBJ2-3 and V is TRBV7-2; a weak D match, TRBD2 (6 bases). The CDR3 loop spans 14 amino acids. Trimming removed 2 bases at V and 8 bases at J, with 14 bases between. Germline V lookup: CDR1 SGHTA, CDR2 FQGNSA. CDR3 sequence reads: CASSLLLAGGTQYF. Written as DNA, the CDR3 is TGTGCCAGCAGCTTATTACTAGCCGGGGGTACGCAGTATTTT.

This sequence joins TRBV3-1 (or the pseudogene TRBV3-2) and TRBJ2-1, with TRBD2 matching over 9 bases. With 4 bases clipped from V and 6 bases from J, the junction kept 7 bases outside the gene matches. In germline, CDR1 is LGHDT, CDR2 YNNKEL (reference sequence). CDR3 size: 15 residues. The CDR3 sequence: CASSPLTSGSNEQFF. The CDR3, as DNA: TGTGCCAGCAGCCCCTTGACTAGCGGAAGCAATGAGCAGTTCTTC.

The chain has TRBV30 and TRBJ1-5, with D possibly matching TRBD1 (6 bases). The germline V gene encodes CDR1 GTSNPN and CDR2 SVGIG (reference sequence). The CDR3 totals 15 residues. The ends were cut back, 0 bases at V and 0 bases at J, with 9 bases in the middle. CDR3: CAWSVGGYSNQPQHF. The CDR3 DNA follows: TGTGCCTGGAGTGTAGGGGGTTATAGCAATCAGCCCCAGCATTTT.

J is TRBJ2-7 and V is TRBV24-1; D may correspond to TRBD1 or TRBD2 (5 bases each). The germline CDR1 and CDR2 sequences are KGHDR and SFDVKD. The CDR3 contains 12 residues. V dropped 8 bases and J dropped 6 bases, with 13 bases sitting between them. The CDR3 nucleotides read TGTGCCACCAATGGTCCGAGGGGCGAGCAGTACTTC. Its protein product is CATNGPRGEQYF.

This rearrangement joins TRBV9 to TRBJ2-2, with 11 bases matching TRBD2. The CDR3 is 15 residues long. After removal of 2 bases from V and 4 bases from J, the junction contained 1 base not matched to a gene. Germline loops: CDR1 SGDLS, CDR2 YYNGEE. The CDR3 nucleotides are TGTGCCAGCAGCGTCGGGACTAGCGGCACCGGGGAGCTGTTTTTT. Protein product: CASSVGTSGTGELFF.

The chain carries TRBV3-1 (or the pseudogene TRBV3-2) and TRBJ2-7; TRBD1 or TRBD2 may be the D gene (5 bases each). Germline V gives CDR1 LGHDT, CDR2 YNNKEL (reference sequence). Trimming took 5 bases from V and 2 from J, leaving 16 bases between them. The CDR3 is 15 residues long. The CDR3 nucleotides read TGTGCCAGCAGCTACCTGGGACGGAGTACCTACGAGCAGTACTTC. Encoded protein: CASSYLGRSTYEQYF.

V is TRBV27 and J is TRBJ2-7; 8 bases line up with TRBD1. Germline values: CDR1 MNHEY, CDR2 SMNVEV (reference sequence). CDR3 length: 14 residues. With 4 bases clipped from V and 2 bases from J, the junction kept 4 bases outside the gene matches. In DNA form, the CDR3 reads TGTGCCAGCAGTTCCCCGACAGGGGCCTACGAGCAGTACTTC. Protein sequence: CASSSPTGAYEQYF.

The CDR3 DNA sequence: TGCAGCGTTGCGGTTGGACAGGCATACTACACCTTC. The encoded protein is CSVAVGQAYYTF. The gene calls are TRBV29-1 and TRBJ1-2, with 7 bases aligning to TRBD1. V was clipped by 4 bases and J by 10 bases; unmatched bases: 9. The CDR3 sequence is 12 residues long. The V gene's germline CDR1 is SQVTM and CDR2 ANQGSEA. The full variable domain, with the rest looked up from reference TRBV29-1 and TRBJ1-2, is SAVISQKPSRDICQRGTSLTIQCQVDSQVTMMFWYRQQPGQSLTLIATANQGSEATYESGFVIDKFPISRPNLTFSTLTVSNMSPEDSSIYLCSVAVGQAYYTFGSGTRLTVV.

A few counts support this clone. This chain connects TRBV18 to TRBJ2-5, with D tentatively TRBD2 (5 bases). Germline CDR1 is KGHSH and CDR2 is LQKENI. The CDR3 covers 14 residues. Trimming left V 0 bases short and J 7 bases short, with 12 bases between. CDR3 DNA: TGTGCCAGCTCACCACCGACCAGTCGGGGGACCCAGTACTTC. It codes for CASSPPTSRGTQYF.

The chain has TRBV20-1 and TRBJ1-1; no clear D. This CDR3 region has 9 residues. Trimming removed 6 bases from V and 10 bases from J, with 9 bases in between. Germline CDR1 reads DFQATT; CDR2 reads SNEGSKA (reference sequence). The CDR3 is CSAHRGAFF. The DNA for the CDR3 is TGCAGTGCCCACAGAGGAGCTTTCTTT.

A word on this clone: Other DNA sequences of this sample code for an identical CDR3. The chain couples TRBV28 to TRBJ1-2; TRBD1 matches 9 bases. Germline V lookup: CDR1 MDHEN, CDR2 SYDVKM. Trimming took 3 bases from V and 6 from J; bases not matched to a gene: 2. This CDR3 has 13 amino acids. The CDR3 region is CASSLTGGNGYTF. CDR3 nucleotides: TGTGCCAGCAGTTTGACAGGGGGGAATGGCTACACCTTC.

J is TRBJ2-1 and V is TRBV28; TRBD2 matches at 10 bases. In germline, CDR1 is MDHEN, CDR2 SYDVKM. The CDR3 sequence is 15 residues long. V dropped 8 bases and J dropped 2; count of bases not matched to a gene: 6. The CDR3 region is CASLGLADPYNEQFF. The CDR3 DNA sequence: TGTGCCAGCCTCGGACTAGCGGACCCCTACAATGAGCAGTTCTTC.

The chain is built from TRBV30 and TRBJ1-1, with D perhaps TRBD1 (6 bases). The CDR3 sequence is 14 residues long. The germline gives CDR1 GTSNPN, CDR2 SVGIG (reference sequence). The ends were cut back, 2 bases at V and 2 bases at J, with 12 bases in the middle. CDR3 in DNA: TGTGCCTGGAGTATTGCAGGGGTAAACACTGAAGCTTTCTTT. Translating it yields CAWSIAGVNTEAFF.